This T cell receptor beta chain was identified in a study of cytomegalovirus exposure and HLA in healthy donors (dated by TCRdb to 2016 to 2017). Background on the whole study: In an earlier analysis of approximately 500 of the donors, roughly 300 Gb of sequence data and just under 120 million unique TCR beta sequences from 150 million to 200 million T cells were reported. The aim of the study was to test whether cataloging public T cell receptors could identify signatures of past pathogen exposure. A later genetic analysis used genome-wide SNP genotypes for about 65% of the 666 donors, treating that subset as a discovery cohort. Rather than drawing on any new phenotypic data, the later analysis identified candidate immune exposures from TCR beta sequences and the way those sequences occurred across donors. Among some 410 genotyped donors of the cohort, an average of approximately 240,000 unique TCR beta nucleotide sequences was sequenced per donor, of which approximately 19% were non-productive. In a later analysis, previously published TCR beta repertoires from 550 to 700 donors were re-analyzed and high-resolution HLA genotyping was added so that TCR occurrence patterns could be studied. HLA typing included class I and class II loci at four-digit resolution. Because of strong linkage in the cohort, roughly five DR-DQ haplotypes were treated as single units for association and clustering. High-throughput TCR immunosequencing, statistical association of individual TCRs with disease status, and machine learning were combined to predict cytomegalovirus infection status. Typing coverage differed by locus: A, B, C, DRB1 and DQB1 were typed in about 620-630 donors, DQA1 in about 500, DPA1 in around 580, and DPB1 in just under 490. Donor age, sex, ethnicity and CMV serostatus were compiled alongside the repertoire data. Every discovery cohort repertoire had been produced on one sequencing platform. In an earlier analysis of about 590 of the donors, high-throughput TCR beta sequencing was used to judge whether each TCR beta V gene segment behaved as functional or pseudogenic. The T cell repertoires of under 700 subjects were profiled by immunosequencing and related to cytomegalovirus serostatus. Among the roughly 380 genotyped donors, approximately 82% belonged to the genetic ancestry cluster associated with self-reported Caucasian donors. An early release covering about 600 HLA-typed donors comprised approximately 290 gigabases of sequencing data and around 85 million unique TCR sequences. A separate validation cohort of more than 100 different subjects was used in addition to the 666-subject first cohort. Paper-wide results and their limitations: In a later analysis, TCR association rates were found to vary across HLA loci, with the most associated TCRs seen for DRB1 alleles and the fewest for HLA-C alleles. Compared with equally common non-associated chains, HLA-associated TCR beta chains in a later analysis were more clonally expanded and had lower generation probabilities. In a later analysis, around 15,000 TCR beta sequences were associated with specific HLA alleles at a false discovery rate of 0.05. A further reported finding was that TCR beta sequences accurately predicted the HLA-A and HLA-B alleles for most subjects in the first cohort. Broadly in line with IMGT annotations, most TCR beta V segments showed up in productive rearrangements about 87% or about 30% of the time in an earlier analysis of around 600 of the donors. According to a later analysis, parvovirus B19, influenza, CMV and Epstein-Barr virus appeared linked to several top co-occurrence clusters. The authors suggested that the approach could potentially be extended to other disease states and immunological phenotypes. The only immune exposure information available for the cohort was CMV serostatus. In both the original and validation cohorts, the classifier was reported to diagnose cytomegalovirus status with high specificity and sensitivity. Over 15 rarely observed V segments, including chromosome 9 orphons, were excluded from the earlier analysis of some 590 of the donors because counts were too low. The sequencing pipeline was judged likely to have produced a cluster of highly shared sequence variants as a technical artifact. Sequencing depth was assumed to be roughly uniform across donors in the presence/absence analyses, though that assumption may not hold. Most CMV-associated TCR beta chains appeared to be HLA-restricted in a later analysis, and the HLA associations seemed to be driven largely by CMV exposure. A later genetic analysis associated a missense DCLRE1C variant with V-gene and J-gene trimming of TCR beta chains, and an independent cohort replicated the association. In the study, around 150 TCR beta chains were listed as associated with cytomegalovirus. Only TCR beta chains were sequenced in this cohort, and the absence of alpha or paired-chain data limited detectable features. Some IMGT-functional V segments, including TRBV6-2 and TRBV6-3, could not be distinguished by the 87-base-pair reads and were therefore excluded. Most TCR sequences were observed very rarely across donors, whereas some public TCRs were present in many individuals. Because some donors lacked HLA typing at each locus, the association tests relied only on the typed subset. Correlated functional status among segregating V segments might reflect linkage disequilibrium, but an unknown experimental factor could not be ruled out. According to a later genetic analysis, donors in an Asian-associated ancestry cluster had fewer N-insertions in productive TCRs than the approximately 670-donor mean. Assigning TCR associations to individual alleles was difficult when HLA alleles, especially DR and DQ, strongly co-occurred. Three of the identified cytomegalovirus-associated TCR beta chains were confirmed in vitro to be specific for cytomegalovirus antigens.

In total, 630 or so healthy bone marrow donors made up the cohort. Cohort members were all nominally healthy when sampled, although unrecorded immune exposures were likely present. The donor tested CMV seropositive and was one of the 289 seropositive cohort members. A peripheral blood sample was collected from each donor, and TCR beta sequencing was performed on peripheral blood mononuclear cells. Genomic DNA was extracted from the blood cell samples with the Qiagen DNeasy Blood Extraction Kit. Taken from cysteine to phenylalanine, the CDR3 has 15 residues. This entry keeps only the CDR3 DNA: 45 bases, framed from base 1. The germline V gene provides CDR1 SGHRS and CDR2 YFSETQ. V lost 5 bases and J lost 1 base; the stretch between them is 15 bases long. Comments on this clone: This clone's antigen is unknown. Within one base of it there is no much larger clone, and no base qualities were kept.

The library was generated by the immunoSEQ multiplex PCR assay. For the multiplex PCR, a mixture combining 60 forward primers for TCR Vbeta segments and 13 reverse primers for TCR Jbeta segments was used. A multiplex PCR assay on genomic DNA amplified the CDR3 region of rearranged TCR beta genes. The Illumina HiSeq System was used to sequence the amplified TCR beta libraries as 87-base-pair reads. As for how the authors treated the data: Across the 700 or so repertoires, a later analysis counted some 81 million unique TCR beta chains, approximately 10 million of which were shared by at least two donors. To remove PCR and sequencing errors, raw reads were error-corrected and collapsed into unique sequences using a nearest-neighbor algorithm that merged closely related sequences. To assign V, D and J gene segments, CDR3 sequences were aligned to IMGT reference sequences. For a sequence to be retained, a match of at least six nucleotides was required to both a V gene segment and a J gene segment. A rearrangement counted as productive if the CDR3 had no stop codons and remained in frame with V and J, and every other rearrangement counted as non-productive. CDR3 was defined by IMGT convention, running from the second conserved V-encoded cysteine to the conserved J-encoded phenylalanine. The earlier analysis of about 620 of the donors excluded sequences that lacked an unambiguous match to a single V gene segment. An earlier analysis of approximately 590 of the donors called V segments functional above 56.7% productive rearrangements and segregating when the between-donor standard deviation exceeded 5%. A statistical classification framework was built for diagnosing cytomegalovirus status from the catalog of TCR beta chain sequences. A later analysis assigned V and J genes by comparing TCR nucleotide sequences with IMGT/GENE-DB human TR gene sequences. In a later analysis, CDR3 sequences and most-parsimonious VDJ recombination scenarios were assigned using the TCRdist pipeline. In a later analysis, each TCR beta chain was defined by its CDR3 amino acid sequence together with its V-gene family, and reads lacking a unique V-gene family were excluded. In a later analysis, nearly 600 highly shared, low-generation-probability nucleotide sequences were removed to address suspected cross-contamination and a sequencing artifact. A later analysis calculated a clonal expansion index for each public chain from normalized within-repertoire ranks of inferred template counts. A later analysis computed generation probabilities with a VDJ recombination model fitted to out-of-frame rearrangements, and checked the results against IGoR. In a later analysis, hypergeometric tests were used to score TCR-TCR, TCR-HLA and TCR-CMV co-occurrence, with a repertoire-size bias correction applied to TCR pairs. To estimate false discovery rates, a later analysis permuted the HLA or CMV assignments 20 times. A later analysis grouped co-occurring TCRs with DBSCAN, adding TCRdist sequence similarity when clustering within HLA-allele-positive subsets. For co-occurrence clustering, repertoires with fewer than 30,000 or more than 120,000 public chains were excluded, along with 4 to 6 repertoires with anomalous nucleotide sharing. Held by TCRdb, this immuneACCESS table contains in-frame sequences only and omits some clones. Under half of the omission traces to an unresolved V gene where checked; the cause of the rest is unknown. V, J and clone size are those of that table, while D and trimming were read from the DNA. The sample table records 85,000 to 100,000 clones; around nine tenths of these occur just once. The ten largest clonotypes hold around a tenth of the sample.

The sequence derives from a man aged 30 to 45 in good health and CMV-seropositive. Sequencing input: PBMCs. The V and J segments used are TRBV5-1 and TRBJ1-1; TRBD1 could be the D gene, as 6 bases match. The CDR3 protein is CASSPALQGNTEAFF. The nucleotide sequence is TGCGCCAGCAGTCCCGCCCTACAGGGGAACACTGAAGCTTTCTTT.